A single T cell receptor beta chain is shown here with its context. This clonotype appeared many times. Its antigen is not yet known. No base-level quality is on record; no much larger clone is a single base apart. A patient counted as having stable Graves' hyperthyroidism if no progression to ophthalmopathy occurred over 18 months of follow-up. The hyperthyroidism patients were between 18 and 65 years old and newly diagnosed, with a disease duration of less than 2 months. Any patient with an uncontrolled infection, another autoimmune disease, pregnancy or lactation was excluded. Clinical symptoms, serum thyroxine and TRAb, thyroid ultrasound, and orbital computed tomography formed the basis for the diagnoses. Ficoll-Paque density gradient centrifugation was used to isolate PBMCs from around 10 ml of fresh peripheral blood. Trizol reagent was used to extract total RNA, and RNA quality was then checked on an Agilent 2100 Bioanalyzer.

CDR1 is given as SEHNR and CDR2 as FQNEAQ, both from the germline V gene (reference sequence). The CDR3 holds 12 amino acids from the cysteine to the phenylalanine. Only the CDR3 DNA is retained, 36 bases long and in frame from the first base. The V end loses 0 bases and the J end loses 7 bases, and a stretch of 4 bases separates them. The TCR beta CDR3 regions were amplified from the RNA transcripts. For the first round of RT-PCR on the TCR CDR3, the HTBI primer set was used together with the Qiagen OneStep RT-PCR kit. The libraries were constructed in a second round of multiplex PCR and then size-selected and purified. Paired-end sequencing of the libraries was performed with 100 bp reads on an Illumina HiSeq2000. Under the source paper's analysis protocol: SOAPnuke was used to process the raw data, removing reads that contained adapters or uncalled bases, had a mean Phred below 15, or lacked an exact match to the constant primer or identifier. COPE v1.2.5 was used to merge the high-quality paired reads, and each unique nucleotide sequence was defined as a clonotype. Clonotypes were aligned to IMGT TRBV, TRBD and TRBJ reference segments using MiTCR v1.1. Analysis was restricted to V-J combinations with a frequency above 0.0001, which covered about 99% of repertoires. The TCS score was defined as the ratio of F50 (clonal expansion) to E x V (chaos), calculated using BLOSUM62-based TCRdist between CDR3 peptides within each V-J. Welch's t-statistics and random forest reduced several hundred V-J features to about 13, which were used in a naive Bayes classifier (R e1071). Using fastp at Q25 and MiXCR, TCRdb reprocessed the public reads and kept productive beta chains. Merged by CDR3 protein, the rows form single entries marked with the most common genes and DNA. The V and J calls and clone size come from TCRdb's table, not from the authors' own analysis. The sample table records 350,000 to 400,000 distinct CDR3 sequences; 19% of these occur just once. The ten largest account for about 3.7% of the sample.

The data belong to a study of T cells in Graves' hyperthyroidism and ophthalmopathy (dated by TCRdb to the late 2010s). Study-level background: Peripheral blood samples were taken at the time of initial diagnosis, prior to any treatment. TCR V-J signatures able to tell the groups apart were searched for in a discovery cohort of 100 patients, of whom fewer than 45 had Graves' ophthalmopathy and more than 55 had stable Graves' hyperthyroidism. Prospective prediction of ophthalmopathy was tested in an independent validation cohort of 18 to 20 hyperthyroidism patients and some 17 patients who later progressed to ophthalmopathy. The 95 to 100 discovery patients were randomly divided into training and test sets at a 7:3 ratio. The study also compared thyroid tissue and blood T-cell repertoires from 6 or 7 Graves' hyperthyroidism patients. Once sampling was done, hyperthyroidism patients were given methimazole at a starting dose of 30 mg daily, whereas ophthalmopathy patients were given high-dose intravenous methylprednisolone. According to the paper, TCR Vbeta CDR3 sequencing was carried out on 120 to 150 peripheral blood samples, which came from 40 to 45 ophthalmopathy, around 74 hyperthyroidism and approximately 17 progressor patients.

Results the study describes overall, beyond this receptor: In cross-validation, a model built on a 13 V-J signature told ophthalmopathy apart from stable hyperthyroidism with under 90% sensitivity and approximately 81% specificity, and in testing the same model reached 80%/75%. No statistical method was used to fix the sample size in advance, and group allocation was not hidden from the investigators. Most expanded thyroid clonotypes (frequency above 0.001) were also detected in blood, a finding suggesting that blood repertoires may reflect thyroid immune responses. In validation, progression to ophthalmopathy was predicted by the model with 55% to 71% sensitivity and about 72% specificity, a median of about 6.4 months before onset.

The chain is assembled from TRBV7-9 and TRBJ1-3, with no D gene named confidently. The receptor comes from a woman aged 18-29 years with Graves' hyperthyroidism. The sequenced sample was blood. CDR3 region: CASSLALNTIYF. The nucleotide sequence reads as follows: TGTGCCAGCAGCTTAGCGCTGAACACCATATATTTT.